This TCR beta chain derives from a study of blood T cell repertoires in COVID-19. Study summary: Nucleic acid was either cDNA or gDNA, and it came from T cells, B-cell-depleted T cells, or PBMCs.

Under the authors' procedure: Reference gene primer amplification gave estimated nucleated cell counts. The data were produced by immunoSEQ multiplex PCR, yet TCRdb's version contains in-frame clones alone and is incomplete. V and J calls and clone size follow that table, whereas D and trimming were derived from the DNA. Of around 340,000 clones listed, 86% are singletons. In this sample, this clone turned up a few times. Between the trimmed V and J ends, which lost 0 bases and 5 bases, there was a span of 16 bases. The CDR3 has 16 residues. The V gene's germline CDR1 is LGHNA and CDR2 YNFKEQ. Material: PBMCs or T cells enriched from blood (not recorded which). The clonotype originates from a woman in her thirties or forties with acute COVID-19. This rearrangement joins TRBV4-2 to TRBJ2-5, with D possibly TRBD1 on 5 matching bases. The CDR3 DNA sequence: TGTGCCAGCAGCCAAGAGGCGGTAGGGGTAGGGGAGACCCAGTACTTC. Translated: CASSQEAVGVGETQYF.